This is a list of T cell receptor beta chains from one sample in a study of molecular identifiers for immune sequencing clone quantification. TCRdb re-called the PCR reads through MiXCR, storing one row per CDR3 protein. This sample yields around 480,000 distinct CDR3 sequences, of which about 20% are seen a single time; 0.65% to 0.95% belongs to the top ten. Sequenced sample: naive CD8+ T cells from blood, with Jurkat cell RNA spiked in. Source of these receptors: a human donor in good health. Some libraries in this study had Jurkat cell RNA spiked in. The CDR3 runs from the conserved cysteine through the conserved F or W. The order of the fields is J gene, V gene, D gene, clone size, CDR3 DNA, CDR3 protein. The D gene is left open where the match is weak. Size is omitted from some rows. Given values are once, few, many or a class for expanded clones.

>TRBJ1-5|TRBV10-3|TRBD1|few
TGTGCCATCAGTGAACAGGGGGCGATCGAACAGCCCCAGCATTTT
CAISEQGAIEQPQHF
>TRBJ2-7|TRBV4-1|TRBD1|many
TGCGCCAGCAGCCAAGCGGATGCGACAGGGGTCGACGAGCAGTACTTC
CASSQADATGVDEQYF
>TRBJ2-7|TRBV11-2|.|few
TGTGCCAGCAGCGGCGATAAGGGAGACGAGCAGTACTTC
CASSGDKGDEQYF
>TRBJ2-3|TRBV12-3/TRBV12-4|.|many
TGTGCCAGCGGCAGCATGAGGACGCAGTATTTT
CASGSMRTQYF
>TRBJ2-5|TRBV5-1|.|many
TGCGCCAGCAGAGGTTTGGGAGAGACCCAGTACTTC
CASRGLGETQYF
>TRBJ1-5|TRBV6-1|.|many
TGTGCCAGCAGTGAAGCAGTCTTCTATAGCAATCAGCCCCAGCATTTT
CASSEAVFYSNQPQHF
>TRBJ2-7|TRBV28|.|few
TGTGCCAGCAGTTTCCTTCGGGACGAGCAGTACTTC
CASSFLRDEQYF
>TRBJ2-1|TRBV6-6|TRBD2|few
TGTGCCAGCAGTTACTACCGGGGGGTCGATGAGCAGTTCTTC
CASSYYRGVDEQFF
>TRBJ2-6|TRBV2|.|many
TGTGCCAGCAGTGAAGCTAGGGTGACCGCCTCTGGGGCCAACGTCCTGACTTTC
CASSEARVTASGANVLTF
>TRBJ2-1|TRBV19|TRBD2|.
TGTGCCAGTAGCCCGCGGGAGAGAGCCTACAATGAGCAGTTCTTC
CASSPRERAYNEQFF
>TRBJ2-7|TRBV7-2|.|many
TGTGCCAGCAGCCCCGAAGTGTTGTTTGAGCAGTACTTC
CASSPEVLFEQYF
>TRBJ1-1|TRBV29-1|.|.
TGCAGCGTTGAAGATAGGCGAGAGGTCACTGAAGCTTTCTTT
CSVEDRREVTEAFF
>TRBJ1-4|TRBV20-1|.|many
TGCAGTGCTAGAGATCACGGGCTACTAGGAGAAAAACTGTTTTTT
CSARDHGLLGEKLFF